This TCR beta chain was retrieved from a study of neurological immune-mediated disorders. General study points: The greatest degree of TCR clonal expansion was observed in HTLV-1-associated myelopathy, with the lowest in multiple sclerosis, below that of healthy controls.

This clonotype came up many times. Its antigen remains unidentified. With 10-nucleotide random UMIs, 5'RACE was used to make the cDNA. In every sequencing run, more than 180 million TCR-beta sequences were generated from 15-18 subjects. Using its own MiXCR run on the 5' RACE reads, TCRdb lists one record per CDR3 protein. Of approximately 43,000 distinct CDR3 sequences listed, about 2.5% are singletons. It was from 2 million PBMCs stored at -80 C that the unsorted libraries were obtained. Per germline, CDR1 SGHKS and CDR2 YYEKEE (reference sequence). The germline V and J ends were trimmed by 4 bases and 4 bases, with 9 bases remaining between them. The CDR3 covers 13 residues.

V and J are TRBV5-5 and TRBJ2-4, with D possibly being TRBD1 (6 bases). The sequencing sample was made of PBMCs. The sequence derives from a man aged 25 to 45 with multiple sclerosis. This CDR3 is CASSLGQKNIQYF. CDR3 nucleotides: TGTGCCAGCAGCCTCGGACAGAAAAACATTCAGTACTTC.